The 9 T cell receptor beta chains reported below all come from one sample, sequenced in a study of T cell responses to AZD1222 COVID-19 vaccine. Assay used: immunoSEQ multiplex PCR; TCRdb lists only in-frame clones, some missing. Of 100,000 or so clones listed, roughly 90% are singletons. This material consisted of peripheral blood, taken on day 0 of AZD1222 vaccination. The receptor source for this set is an adult in good health.

The chain's CDR3 is CATSRDLDASYEQYF. The CDR3 bases are TGTGCCACCAGCAGAGATCTTGACGCGTCCTACGAGCAGTACTTC. J is TRBJ2-7 and V is TRBV15; D gene ambiguous. Germline values: CDR1 LNHNV, CDR2 YYDKDF (reference sequence). The V end was cut by 0 bases, the J end by 1 base, with 10 bases between. CDR3 length: 15 residues.

The rearrangement joins TRBV5-1 to TRBJ2-2; D call uncertain. The germline gives CDR1 SGHRS, CDR2 YFSETQ. V was shortened by 1 base and J by 5 bases, with 6 bases between the two germline ends. The length of the CDR3 is 13 residues. CDR3 in amino acids: CASSLRATGELFF. The CDR3 DNA follows: TGCGCCAGCAGCTTGAGGGCGACCGGGGAGCTGTTTTTT.

This chain connects TRBV3-1 (or the pseudogene TRBV3-2) to TRBJ1-5; D perhaps matches TRBD1 (5 bases). Germline CDR1 is LGHDT and CDR2 is YNNKEL (reference sequence). This CDR3 contains 14 residues. Trimming took off 8 bases at V and 4 bases at J, with 15 bases between the two ends. CDR3 bases: TGTGCCAGCTCCGCTATGGGGCCTAATCAGCCCCAGCATTTT. Translation gives CASSAMGPNQPQHF.

This clone was seen a single time. The rearrangement links TRBV27 to TRBJ1-2; D is possibly TRBD1 (5 bases). Per germline, CDR1 MNHEY and CDR2 SMNVEV (reference sequence). V lost 5 bases, J lost 4 bases, and 17 bases lay in between. The CDR3 extends over 15 amino acids. This chain's CDR3 is CASSPWGQPIYGYTF. In nucleotides, the CDR3 is TGTGCCAGCAGTCCGTGGGGCCAGCCTATCTATGGCTACACCTTC.

The rearrangement uses TRBV18 and TRBJ2-1, with D possibly TRBD2 on 5 matching bases. Trimming took 5 bases from V and 13 from J, leaving 18 bases between them. CDR1 is KGHSH, CDR2 LQKENI, per germline. This CDR3 has 13 residues. The CDR3 DNA reads TGTGCCAGCTCATCGGACTCGATAGGTGGACAGTTCTTC. Residues: CASSSDSIGGQFF.

This clone was recorded only once. The chain uses TRBV5-1 and TRBJ2-2, with a weak D call TRBD1 (6 bases). Trimming shortened V by 0 bases and J by 4 bases, and 10 bases separated the two germline ends. Germline V lookup: CDR1 SGHRS, CDR2 YFSETQ. The length of the CDR3 is 15 residues. CDR3 residues: CASSLAEGVTGELFF. CDR3 DNA sequence: TGCGCCAGCAGCTTGGCCGAGGGGGTCACCGGGGAGCTGTTTTTT.

V is TRBV6-5 and J is TRBJ2-7, with TRBD1 matching over 8 bases. This CDR3 comprises 14 residues. Germline assignment: CDR1 MNHEY and CDR2 SVGAGI. Unmatched junction bases numbered 12, after V lost 8 bases and J lost 6 bases. The CDR3: CASRPQGARVEQYF. As DNA, the CDR3 is TGTGCCAGCCGACCGCAGGGGGCGCGAGTCGAGCAGTACTTC.

This clone has only one observation. The chain couples TRBV23-1 to TRBJ2-7; 11 positions agree with TRBD1. TRBV23-1 is sorted into the ORF group, with uncertain function. The CDR3 is 13 residues long. Unmatched junction bases numbered 6, after V lost 10 bases and J lost 4 bases. The CDR3 DNA sequence: TGCGCCACCGGACAGGGGGCAGTATACGAGCAGTACTTC. Its protein product is CATGQGAVYEQYF.

The rearrangement uses TRBV16 and TRBJ2-2, with D maybe TRBD2 (5 bases). Deletions cut 4 bases from V and 4 bases from J, with 13 bases between. The germline gives CDR1 KGHSY, CDR2 FQNENV. CDR3 length: 15 amino acids. DNA of the CDR3: TGTGCCAGCAGCCCCGCGGGCCAGCCCACCGGGGAGCTGTTTTTT. It translates to CASSPAGQPTGELFF.